The 22 T cell receptor beta chains in this list originate from one sample, sequenced in a study of blood T cell repertoires in COVID-19. Some clones are missing from TCRdb's copy, which holds only in-frame ones; the method was immunoSEQ multiplex PCR. The sample comprises fewer than 650,000 clones, about 88% of which are singletons, and roughly 8% rests with the top ten. The sample consisted of peripheral blood. These TCRs come from a woman in her forties or fifties with COVID-19, enrolled during active disease.

The chain has TRBV4-1 and TRBJ2-1, with TRBD1 matching 7 bases. Trimming at V came to 4 bases and at J to 6 bases, leaving 9 bases not matched to a gene. Germline V gene lookup returns CDR1 MGHRA and CDR2 YSYEKL. CDR3 size: 15 residues. The CDR3: CASSPTDRPGNEQFF. The CDR3 DNA follows: TGCGCCAGCAGCCCAACGGACAGGCCGGGCAATGAGCAGTTCTTC.

This clone was recorded only once. This chain connects TRBV7-9 to TRBJ2-6; perhaps TRBD2 as D (7 bases). Trimming took 10 bases from V and 0 from J, leaving 19 bases between them. CDR1 and CDR2 (germline): SEHNR, FQNEAQ (reference sequence). This CDR3 spans 17 amino acids. The CDR3 DNA reads TGTGCCACCGTGGCGGGGGCGTCTAGCTCTGGGGCCAACGTCCTGACTTTC. As protein: CATVAGASSSGANVLTF.

On this clone itself: The junction departs from germline at one end; a sequencing error may be responsible. The rearrangement links TRBV9 to TRBJ1-2, with D maybe TRBD1 (6 bases). Germline V CDR1 and CDR2: SGDLS, YYNGEE. The CDR3 loop spans 12 amino acids. For the CDR3, the DNA is TGTGCCAGCAGGAGGGGGGACTACGGCTACACCTTC. This sequence encodes CASRRGDYGYTF.

The V gene is TRBV5-4, the J gene TRBJ1-1; unclear D gene. There are 13 residues in the CDR3. Trimming took 6 bases from V and 4 from J, leaving 13 bases between them. Germline-derived CDR1 and CDR2 are SGHNT and YYREEE (reference sequence). CDR3 in DNA: TGTGCCAGCACAGGATCGTCGACCACTGAAGCTTTCTTT. Translated: CASTGSSTTEAFF.

The rearrangement joins TRBV7-9 to TRBJ1-1; possible D gene TRBD1, 6 bases. This CDR3 has 13 amino acids. Germline values: CDR1 SEHNR, CDR2 FQNEAQ (reference sequence). V shed 7 bases and J shed 1 base, with 10 bases lying between them. The CDR3 region has the DNA TGTGCCAGCATCCACAGGGAGAACACTGAAGCTTTCTTT. Its protein is CASIHRENTEAFF.

This sequence joins TRBV29-1 and TRBJ1-2; possibly TRBD1 for D (5 bases). Germline values: CDR1 SQVTM, CDR2 ANQGSEA. This CDR3 spans 15 amino acids. V was cut by 1 base and J by 0 bases, with 12 bases left in between. The CDR3 is CSVEVGGSANYGYTF. The CDR3 DNA sequence: TGCAGCGTTGAAGTCGGGGGGTCCGCTAACTATGGCTACACCTTC.

The chain uses TRBV27 and TRBJ2-1, with 13 bases identical to TRBD2. J gave up 7 bases and V 5 bases, and 14 bases lay outside the gene matches. Germline loops: CDR1 MNHEY, CDR2 SMNVEV (reference sequence). There are 18 residues in the CDR3. This chain's CDR3 is CASSRTSGGPLPGNEQFF. CDR3 sequence (DNA): TGTGCCAGCAGTCGGACTAGCGGGGGACCCCTCCCGGGGAATGAGCAGTTCTTC.

The gene calls are TRBV27 and TRBJ2-2; no definite D call. CDR1 MNHEY and CDR2 SMNVEV come from the germline V gene (reference sequence). The CDR3 has 14 residues. Trimming took 3 bases from V and 1 from J, leaving 6 bases between them. The CDR3 loop is CASSLPGNTGELFF. The CDR3, as DNA: TGTGCCAGCAGTTTGCCAGGGAACACCGGGGAGCTGTTTTTT.

This clone has a single count. The chain has TRBV27 and TRBJ2-7, with D tentatively TRBD2 (6 bases). The CDR3 runs 16 residues. V shed 5 bases and J shed 0 bases, with 17 bases lying between them. Germline-derived CDR1 and CDR2 are MNHEY and SMNVEV (reference sequence). The DNA for the CDR3 is TGTGCCAGCAGTCTGGTGACAGAGACTAGCTCCTACGAGCAGTACTTC. As protein: CASSLVTETSSYEQYF.

This clone was observed a single time. The rearrangement links TRBV7-9 to TRBJ1-2, with no clear D. The CDR3 spans 14 residues. Trimming removed 4 bases from V and 6 bases from J, with 15 bases in between. Germline V lookup: CDR1 SEHNR, CDR2 FQNEAQ (reference sequence). CDR3 DNA: TGTGCCAGCAGCTCTGACCGGGGAGGACATGGCTACACCTTC. The encoded protein is CASSSDRGGHGYTF.

In regard to this clone: Other DNA sequences in the same sample also yield this CDR3. The gene calls are TRBV9 and TRBJ1-2, with 9 bases lining up with TRBD1. The CDR3 consists of 15 residues. Germline V gene lookup returns CDR1 SGDLS and CDR2 YYNGEE. Trimming removed 4 bases from V and 2 bases from J; junction bases left unmatched: 6. CDR3 sequence: CASSPRTGANYGYTF. As DNA, the CDR3 is TGTGCCAGCAGCCCACGGACAGGGGCGAACTATGGCTACACCTTC. Full variable domain (rest looked up from reference TRBV9 and TRBJ1-2): DSGVTQTPKHLITATGQRVTLRCSPRSGDLSVYWYQQSLDQGLQFLIQYYNGEERAKGNILERFSAQQFPDLHSELNLSSLELGDSALYFCASSPRTGANYGYTFGSGTRLTVV.

Comments on this clone: This same CDR3 is encoded by further DNA sequences in the sample. The chain employs TRBV14 and TRBJ2-3, with unresolved D. V lost 1 base, J lost 2 bases, and 7 bases lay in between. The CDR3 runs to 14 residues. CDR1 SGHDN and CDR2 FVKESK come from the germline V gene. In DNA form, the CDR3 reads TGTGCCAGCAGCCAAGTTCGTTACACAGATACGCAGTATTTT. This codes for CASSQVRYTDTQYF.

This clone was counted ten times or more. The chain links TRBV4-1 to TRBJ2-3; D is ambiguous. Looked up from germline, CDR1 is MGHRA and CDR2 is YSYEKL. There are 14 residues in the CDR3. V lost 0 bases to trimming and J lost 3 bases, with 7 bases between them. CDR3 sequence (DNA): TGCGCCAGCAGCCAAGATGTCCCAACAGATACGCAGTATTTT. Its translation: CASSQDVPTDTQYF.

The DNA of the CDR3 is TGTGCCTGGGAGCAAAACACCGGGGAGCTGTTTTTT. Protein sequence: CAWEQNTGELFF. The rearrangement uses TRBV30 and TRBJ2-2; D call uncertain. Between the trimmed V and J ends, which lost 5 bases and 2 bases, there was a span of 6 bases. The CDR3 has 12 amino acids. CDR1 is GTSNPN, CDR2 SVGIG, per germline (reference sequence).

This clone appeared a single time. V gene TRBV28 combines with J gene TRBJ2-7; D call uncertain. Germline-derived CDR1 and CDR2 are MDHEN and SYDVKM. The CDR3 runs to 13 residues. With 5 bases removed from V and 7 bases from J, the gap between germline ends came to 15 bases. The CDR3 DNA follows: TGTGCCAGCAGTCCCCTCATCCTAGAAGAGCAGTACTTC. Translating gives CASSPLILEEQYF.

This sequence joins TRBV19 and TRBJ2-1; TRBD1 matches at 10 bases. J lost 8 bases, V lost 5 bases, and 3 bases had no gene match. Germline V lookup: CDR1 LNHDA, CDR2 SQIVND (reference sequence). The CDR3 spans 13 residues. The CDR3 sequence: CASSSTGGYEQFF. CDR3 bases: TGTGCCAGTAGTTCGACAGGGGGCTATGAGCAGTTCTTC.

The V call is TRBV24-1, the J call TRBJ2-3; 7 nucleotides align to TRBD1. V dropped 4 bases and J dropped 2; count of bases not matched to a gene: 5. CDR1 and CDR2 from the germline V gene are KGHDR and SFDVKD. The CDR3 length is 15 residues. The chain's CDR3 is CATSDSQGFTDTQYF. The CDR3 coding sequence is TGTGCCACCAGTGACTCACAGGGGTTCACAGATACGCAGTATTTT.

The rearrangement uses TRBV4-2 and TRBJ2-1; 7 bases are shared with TRBD1. Trimming cost V 0 bases and J 12 bases; bases outside gene matches: 5. The length of the CDR3 is 13 residues. Germline loops: CDR1 LGHNA, CDR2 YNFKEQ. In nucleotides, the CDR3 is TGTGCCAGCAGCCAAGATGTGGACAGGCGGCAGTTCTTC. Its protein product is CASSQDVDRRQFF.

V and J are TRBV30 and TRBJ2-7; D perhaps matches TRBD1 (6 bases). V was cut by 0 bases and J by 1 base, with 13 bases left in between. The CDR3 is 15 residues long. Germline CDR1 is GTSNPN and CDR2 is SVGIG (reference sequence). As DNA, the CDR3 is TGTGCCTGGAGTGTACGGTTCAGGGGTTCCTACGAGCAGTACTTC. As protein: CAWSVRFRGSYEQYF.

The chain carries TRBV7-6 and TRBJ1-3; D is unresolved. Trimming took off 5 bases at V and 0 bases at J, with 20 bases between the two ends. Germline values: CDR1 SGHVS, CDR2 FNYEAQ. CDR3 length: 18 amino acids. The CDR3, as DNA: TGTGCCAGCAGCATAAGGAGGGCGGGCTGGGGCTCTGGAAACACCATATATTTT. It yields the protein CASSIRRAGWGSGNTIYF.

The chain joins TRBV24-1 to TRBJ2-5; 8 bases match TRBD1. The junction had 4 bases not matched to a gene; V was cut back by 4 bases and J by 4 bases. This CDR3 comprises 14 residues. Germline V gene sequence: CDR1 KGHDR, CDR2 SFDVKD. CDR3: CATSEGRGRETQYF. CDR3 bases: TGTGCCACCAGTGAGGGCAGGGGGCGAGAGACCCAGTACTTC.

The chain carries TRBV19 and TRBJ2-7; the match to TRBD1 covers 8 bases. The CDR3 is 13 residues long. Per the germline V gene, CDR1 is LNHDA and CDR2 is SQIVND (reference sequence). The V segment lost 6 bases and the J segment 3 bases; nucleotides outside the gene matches: 4. The CDR3 region is CASRGTGNYEQYF. The CDR3 DNA sequence: TGTGCCAGTAGAGGGACAGGCAACTACGAGCAGTACTTC.